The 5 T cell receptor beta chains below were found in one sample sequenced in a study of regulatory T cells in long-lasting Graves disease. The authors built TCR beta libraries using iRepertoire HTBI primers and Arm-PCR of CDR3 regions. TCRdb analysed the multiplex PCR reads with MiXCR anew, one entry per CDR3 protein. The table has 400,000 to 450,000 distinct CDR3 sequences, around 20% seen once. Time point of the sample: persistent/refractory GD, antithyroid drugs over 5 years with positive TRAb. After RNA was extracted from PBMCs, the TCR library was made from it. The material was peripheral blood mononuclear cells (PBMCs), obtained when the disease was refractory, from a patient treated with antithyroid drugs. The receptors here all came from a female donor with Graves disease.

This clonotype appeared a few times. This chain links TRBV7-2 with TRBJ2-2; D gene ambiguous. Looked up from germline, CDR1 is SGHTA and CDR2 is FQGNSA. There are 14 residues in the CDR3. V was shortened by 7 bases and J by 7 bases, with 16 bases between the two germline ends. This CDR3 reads CASTPAPIGGELFF. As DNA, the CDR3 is TGTGCCAGCACCCCGGCCCCCATTGGCGGGGAGCTGTTTTTT.

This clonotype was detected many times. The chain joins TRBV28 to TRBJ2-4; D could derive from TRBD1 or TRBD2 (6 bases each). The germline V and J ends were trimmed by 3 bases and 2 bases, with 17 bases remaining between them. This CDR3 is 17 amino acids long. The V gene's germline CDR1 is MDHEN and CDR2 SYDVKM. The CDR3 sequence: CASSFSGAGTTKNIQYF. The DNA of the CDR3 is TGTGCCAGCAGTTTTTCAGGTGCGGGGACAACCAAAAACATTCAGTACTTC.

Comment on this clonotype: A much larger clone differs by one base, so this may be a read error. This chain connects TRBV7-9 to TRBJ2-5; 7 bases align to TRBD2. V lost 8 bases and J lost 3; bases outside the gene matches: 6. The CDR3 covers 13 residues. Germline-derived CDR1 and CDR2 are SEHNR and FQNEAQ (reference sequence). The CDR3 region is CASERDLEETQYF. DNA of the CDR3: TGTGCCAGCGAGCGGGATTTAGAAGAGACCCAGTACTTC.

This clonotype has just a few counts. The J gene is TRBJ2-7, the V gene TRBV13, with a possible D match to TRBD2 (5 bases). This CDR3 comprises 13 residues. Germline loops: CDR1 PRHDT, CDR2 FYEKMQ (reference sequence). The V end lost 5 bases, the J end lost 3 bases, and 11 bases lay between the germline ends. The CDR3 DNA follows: TGTGCCAGCAGCGAGGGCCTAGGCTACGAGCAGTACTTC. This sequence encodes CASSEGLGYEQYF.

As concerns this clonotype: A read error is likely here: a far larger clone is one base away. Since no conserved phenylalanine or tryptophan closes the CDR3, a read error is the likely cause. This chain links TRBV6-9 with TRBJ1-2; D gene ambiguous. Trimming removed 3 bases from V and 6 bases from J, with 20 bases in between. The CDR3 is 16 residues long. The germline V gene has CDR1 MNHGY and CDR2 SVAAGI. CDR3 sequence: CASSYSKFMGADGYTL. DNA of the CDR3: TGTGCCAGCAGTTACTCCAAATTTATGGGAGCGGATGGCTACACCCTC.